Presented here are 8 T cell receptor beta chains from one specimen sequenced in a study of OX40 agonist ivuxolimab in advanced cancers. The data were produced by immunoSEQ multiplex PCR, yet TCRdb's version contains in-frame clones alone and is incomplete. The sample yields approximately 57,000 clones, approximately 83% seen once. This material consisted of CD4+ or CD8+ T cells sorted from blood, taken in a trial of the OX40 agonist ivuxolimab. The receptors shown here come from an adult with an advanced solid tumor such as melanoma, head and neck, liver or kidney cancer.

The chain couples TRBV19 to TRBJ1-2; 7 bases map to TRBD1. With 6 bases clipped from V and 4 bases from J, the junction kept 8 bases outside the gene matches. Per the germline V gene, CDR1 is LNHDA and CDR2 is SQIVND (reference sequence). CDR3 length equals 14 residues. As DNA, the CDR3 is TGTGCCAGTAGCAGGACAGGCGGACCCTATGGCTACACCTTC. This translates into CASSRTGGPYGYTF.

V usage is TRBV7-3 and J usage is TRBJ2-1; 10 positions match TRBD2. Germline V gene sequence: CDR1 SGHTA, CDR2 FQGTGA. The V gene end was trimmed by 4 bases and the J gene end by 4 bases; junction bases not matched to a gene: 13. The CDR3 runs 18 residues. The DNA of the CDR3 is TGTGCCAGCAGCTCCCGAGGGCTAGCGGGAGTCCCGTACAATGAGCAGTTCTTC. Translation: CASSSRGLAGVPYNEQFF.

The chain uses TRBV12-2 and TRBJ2-3; the table's D call, TRBD2, has no DNA check behind it. TRBV12-2 is labeled a pseudogene. The length of the CDR3 is 19 residues. DNA of the CDR3: TGTGCAAGTCGCTTAGTGAACGTCGGGGTGTGGATCATCACAGATACGCAGTATTTT. Translating gives CASRLVNVGVWIITDTQYF.

This chain connects TRBV27 to TRBJ1-5; no definite D call. Germline lookup yields CDR1 MNHEY and CDR2 SMNVEV (reference sequence). V lost 5 bases, J lost 6 bases, and 11 bases lay in between. The CDR3 is made up of 13 amino acids. This chain's CDR3 is CASSDLVGQPQHF. The CDR3 DNA reads TGTGCCAGCAGTGATCTAGTTGGTCAGCCCCAGCATTTT.

CDR3 nucleotide sequence: TGTGCCAGCAGCTTAGGGAGCTCTGGAAACACCATATATTTT. This encodes CASSLGSSGNTIYF. The chain links TRBV11-3 to TRBJ1-3; no reliable D call. The germline V gene has CDR1 SGHNT and CDR2 YENEEA. Trimming took 1 base from V and 0 from J, leaving 4 bases between them. The CDR3 extends over 14 amino acids. Full variable domain (outside the CDR3, taken from reference TRBV11-3 and TRBJ1-3): EAGVVQSPRYKIIEKKQPVAFWCNPISGHNTLYWYLQNLGQGPELLIRYENEEAVDDSQLPKDRFSAERLKGVDSTLKIQPAELGDSAVYLCASSLGSSGNTIYFGEGSWLTVV.

J is TRBJ2-3 and V is TRBV7-6; the D is unclear. CDR1 is SGHVS and CDR2 is FNYEAQ in the germline V gene. The CDR3 spans 13 residues. V lost 5 bases to trimming and J lost 4 bases, with 10 bases between them. In DNA form, the CDR3 reads TGTGCCAGCAGCCTTAGTTTTTCAGATACGCAGTATTTT. Its protein is CASSLSFSDTQYF.

The CDR3 is CASSSGQGITTGELFF. The CDR3 bases are TGCGCCAGCAGCTCTGGACAGGGCATAACTACCGGGGAGCTGTTTTTT. The chain employs TRBV10-1 and TRBJ2-2; 8 bases are shared with TRBD1. CDR1 WNHNN and CDR2 SYGVQD come from the germline V gene (reference sequence). Trimming at V came to 6 bases and at J to 5 bases, leaving 11 bases not matched to a gene. CDR3 size: 16 residues.

The chain links TRBV19 to TRBJ2-2; D is ambiguous. The CDR3 loop spans 14 amino acids. CDR1 is LNHDA and CDR2 is SQIVND in the germline V gene (reference sequence). V gave up 5 bases and J gave up 7 bases, with 14 bases separating them. The CDR3 nucleotides read TGTGCCAGTAGTGGCTCATCGCGCATCGGGGAGCTGTTTTTT. Its protein is CASSGSSRIGELFF.